The T cell receptor (beta chain) under discussion was sequenced for a study of T cells after yellow fever vaccination (dated by TCRdb to about 2019). In terms of the full investigation: Staining for CD3, CD45RA, CCR7 and CD95 was used to sort memory subsets (EM, EMRA, CM and Tscm) on a BD FACS Aria III. Libraries from fractions with low cell numbers were prepared with the SMART-Seq v4 Ultra Low Input RNA kit. To follow T-cell clones before and after primary and booster YFV17D yellow fever vaccination, bulk TCR alpha and beta repertoires were sequenced over time. Two healthy male donors, one aged 18 to 30 and one aged 30 to 40 years, made up the cohort. Blood samples were taken at several timepoints before and after primary and secondary immunization, and bulk PBMC replicates and cell subsets were isolated. Sorting of memory subsets took place on days 0, 15 and 45 and at 18 months after primary vaccination, as well as on days 0, 15 and 45 after the 30-year booster. General study outcomes and caveats: After the booster, most clones that had expanded after primary vaccination were detected again (approximately 97% of CD4 and 88% of CD8), suggesting broad maintenance of memory. A small share of clonotypes was detected in both CD4 and CD8 compartments, with the overlap likely arising from convergent recombination. On day 0, almost all vaccine-responding clonotypes were below detection in the sorted memory subsets. Computational filtering was required because FACS-sorted repertoires could contain abundant contaminating clonotypes from the bulk population. Compared with the primary T-cell response, the secondary T-cell response was weaker but faster, peaking on day 5 rather than day 15. Only a couple of donors were included in the study, so the extent to which the findings can be generalized is limited.

Synthesis of TCR cDNA relied on 5'RACE template switching, a step that introduced a universal primer site along with unique molecular identifiers. Priming of cDNA synthesis was performed from both the TCR alpha and TCR beta constant segments. Two PCR steps were used to amplify libraries, with sample barcodes and sequencing adapters being added in the second step. Sequencing of libraries was done on Illumina HiSeq 2500 (2x100 bp) or NovaSeq (2x150 bp). The paper's processing steps were these. Demultiplexing of reads and collapsing into UMI consensus sequences were performed with MIGEC, and V(D)J alignment was carried out with MiXCR. Vaccine-responding clonotypes were identified with edgeR using replicate PBMC samples, with FDR below 0.01 and a log2 fold change above 5 up to day 15 being required. Each bulk clonotype received a CD4 or CD8 identity based on whether the sequenced CD4 or CD8 repertoire contained that clonotype at higher abundance. To estimate the distribution of each clone across memory phenotypes, clonotype frequencies in memory subsets were weighted by FACS-sorted cell numbers. The raw public data were reprocessed by TCRdb itself: fastp quality trimming at Q25, MiXCR clonotype calling, in-frame beta chains only. Each CDR3 protein appears once, grouped with its most common genes and DNA. TCRdb, not the authors, supplied the V and J calls. For this sample there are tens of thousands of distinct CDR3 sequences; around 3.4% appear just once. The ten largest account for around 0.95% of the sample.

V gives up 2 bases and J gives up 5 bases, and the segment between their germline ends measures 10 bases. The CDR3, cysteine through phenylalanine, is 14 amino acids long. Only CDR3 DNA remains: 42 bases, in frame from the first base. CDR1 is given as MNHEY and CDR2 as SMNVEV, both from the germline V gene (reference sequence). What the treatment or condition label conveys for this sample: live attenuated yellow fever vaccine strain. A standard Ficoll-Paque protocol was used to isolate PBMCs from peripheral blood. The RNeasy Micro Kit was used to extract RNA from sorted memory subsets. This clonotype came up many times. No base quality values were provided; no much bigger clone lies one nucleotide off.

This sequence originates from a young man who received the YFV17D yellow fever vaccine. The chain is encoded by TRBV27 joined to TRBJ1-5; the D gene cannot be named for sure. The input for sequencing was PBMCs, either bulk or a sorted T-cell subset (CD4+, CD8+, memory, or dextramer-sorted; not recorded which), taken more than 40 days after the first yellow fever vaccination. The CDR3 protein: CASSLNEWDQPQHF. The DNA sequence reads TGTGCCAGCAGTTTAAACGAGTGGGATCAGCCCCAGCATTTT.